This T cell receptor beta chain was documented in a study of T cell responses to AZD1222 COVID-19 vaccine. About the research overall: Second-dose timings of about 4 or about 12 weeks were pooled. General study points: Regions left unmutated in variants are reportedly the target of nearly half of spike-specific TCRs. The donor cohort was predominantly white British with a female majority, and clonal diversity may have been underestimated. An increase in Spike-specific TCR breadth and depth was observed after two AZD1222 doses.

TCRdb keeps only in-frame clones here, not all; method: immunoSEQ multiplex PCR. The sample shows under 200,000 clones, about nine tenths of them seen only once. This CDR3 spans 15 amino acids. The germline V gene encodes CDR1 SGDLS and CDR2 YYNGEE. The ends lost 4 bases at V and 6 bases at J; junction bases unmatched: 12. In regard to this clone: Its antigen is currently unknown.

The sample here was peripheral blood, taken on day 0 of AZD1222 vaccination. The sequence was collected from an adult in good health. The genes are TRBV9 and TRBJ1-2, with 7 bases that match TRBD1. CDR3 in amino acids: CASSPDPAGGNGYTF. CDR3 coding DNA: TGTGCCAGCAGCCCGGACCCCGCAGGGGGAAATGGCTACACCTTC.